This T cell receptor (beta chain) was sequenced in a study of a mutant IDH1 vaccine in newly diagnosed glioma (dated by TCRdb to 2020 to 2023). With regard to the full study: Vaccination began 4-6 weeks after radiotherapy alone, or alongside temozolomide cycles in the chemotherapy-containing groups. Of the roughly 30 treated patients, around 60% were male and approximately 40% were female, and the mean age was 40.4 years. The week-35 safety follow-up took place at visit V12, and the week-47 end of study took place at visit V13. Before enrollment, most patients had been given radiochemotherapy with temozolomide as standard therapy, while the rest had received either radiotherapy alone or temozolomide alone. Peripheral blood was collected at six visits: V03 (baseline), V05, V07, V10, V12 and V13. Longitudinal TCRB deep sequencing was done for 20 to 25 treated patients, wherever samples were available for exploratory analyses.

The time point label on this specimen signifies: week 47, end of study. Each vaccine dose was 300 ug of a 20-mer mutant IDH1 peptide in Montanide, given subcutaneously with topical imiquimod. Eight vaccinations were administered to patients in weeks 1, 3, 5, 7, 11, 15, 19 and 23, corresponding to visits V03 through V10. All donors had newly diagnosed IDH1-mutant astrocytomas of WHO grade 3 or 4 that showed loss of nuclear ATRX. The samples were drawn from NOA16, a multicentre, single-arm, open-label phase I trial in Germany that tested a mutant IDH1 peptide vaccine in humans for the first time. Genomic DNA for TCRB sequencing was extracted from EDTA blood using the DNeasy Blood and Tissue Kit. The method was the immunoSEQ multiplex PCR assay. Following the manufacturer's protocol, the hsTCRB Kit was used to amplify rearranged TCR beta chain sequences. TCRB libraries were sequenced on an Illumina MiSeq. On the authors' methods: The proprietary platform of the kit vendor was used for demultiplexing, trimming and gene mapping. Drawn from immuneACCESS, this table holds only the in-frame rearrangements with V and J called that TCRdb kept. Clones are partly lost; checked studies trace under half to an unresolved V gene and leave the rest unexplained. The V and J calls and clone size were taken over from that table, and D and trimming were inferred from the DNA. The sample table lists tens of thousands of clones, 65% to 80% of them with a count of one. The top ten clonotypes cover more than 7% of the sample.

The CDR3 spans 15 residues, from the cysteine through the phenylalanine. The entry retains the CDR3 DNA only, 45 bases that are in frame from base 1. From V the trimming removes 4 bases and from J it removes 8 bases, while the gene matches leave 9 bases of the junction unaccounted for. The germline V gene (reference sequence) yields SEHNR for CDR1 and FQNEAQ for CDR2. The investigation overall reported the following: Selection of PBMC samples for TCRB deep sequencing was based on availability. Immune responses induced by the vaccine were seen in 93.3% of patients across multiple MHC alleles. The authors noted that analyses of patient blood samples could not be reproduced because of sample limitations. Changes in the top peripheral T cell clonotypes picked up by TCRB sequencing did not appear to be linked to pseudoprogression.

The sample holds one count of this clone. Its antigen remains undetermined. Base-call qualities are not available, and no considerably larger clone is one nucleotide away. The chain was built from TRBV7-9 and TRBJ2-1, with 9 bases aligning to TRBD1. This sequence was found in a man between 35 and 55 years old with glioma. The sample in question was PBMCs, obtained from a glioma patient whose treatment included an IDH1 peptide vaccine. The CDR3 sequence is CASSSPGQGLDEQFF. The DNA sequence is given as TGTGCCAGCAGCTCACCGGGACAGGGTTTGGATGAGCAGTTCTTC.